Sequencing of this T cell receptor (beta chain) was carried out in a study of T cell responses to AZD1222 COVID-19 vaccine. Profiling relied on immunoSEQ multiplex PCR, and the TCRdb table lists in-frame clones only, not all of them. The sample lists about 88,000 clones; about 92% were seen once. Remarks on this clone: Its specificity is not known.

General observations from the study: Every sample of the repertoires postdated the peak T cell response. Mapped onto spike, vaccine-associated CD4 TCRs spanned it and were dominant at 160-218 and 743-854.

After removal of 0 bases from V and 5 bases from J, the junction contained 6 bases not matched to a gene. CDR3 length: 17 residues. Germline CDR1 SEHNR, CDR2 FQNEAQ (reference sequence). This TCR came from an adult in good health. This chain uses TRBV7-9 with TRBJ2-2, with TRBD2 matching 10 bases. Here the sequenced sample was peripheral blood, taken on day 0 of AZD1222 vaccination. In DNA form, the CDR3 reads TGTGCCAGCAGCTTAGCCCTAGCGGGAGCTAGGACCGGGGAGCTGTTTTTT. Translation: CASSLALAGARTGELFF.